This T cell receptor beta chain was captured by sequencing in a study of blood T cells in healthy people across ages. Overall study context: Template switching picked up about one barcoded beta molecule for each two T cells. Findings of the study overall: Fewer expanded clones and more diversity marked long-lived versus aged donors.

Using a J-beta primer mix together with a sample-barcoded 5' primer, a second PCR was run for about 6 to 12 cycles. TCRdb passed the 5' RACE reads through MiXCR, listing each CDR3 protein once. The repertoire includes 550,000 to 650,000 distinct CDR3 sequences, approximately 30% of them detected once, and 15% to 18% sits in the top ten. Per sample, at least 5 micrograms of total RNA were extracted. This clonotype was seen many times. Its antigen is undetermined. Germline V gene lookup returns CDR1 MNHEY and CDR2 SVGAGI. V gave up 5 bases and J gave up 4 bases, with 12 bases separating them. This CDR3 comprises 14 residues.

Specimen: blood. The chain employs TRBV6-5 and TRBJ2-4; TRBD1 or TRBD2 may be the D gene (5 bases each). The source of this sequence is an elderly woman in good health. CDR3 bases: TGTGCCAGCAGTCGGGGCCAGCTGAAAAACATTCAGTACTTC. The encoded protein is CASSRGQLKNIQYF.